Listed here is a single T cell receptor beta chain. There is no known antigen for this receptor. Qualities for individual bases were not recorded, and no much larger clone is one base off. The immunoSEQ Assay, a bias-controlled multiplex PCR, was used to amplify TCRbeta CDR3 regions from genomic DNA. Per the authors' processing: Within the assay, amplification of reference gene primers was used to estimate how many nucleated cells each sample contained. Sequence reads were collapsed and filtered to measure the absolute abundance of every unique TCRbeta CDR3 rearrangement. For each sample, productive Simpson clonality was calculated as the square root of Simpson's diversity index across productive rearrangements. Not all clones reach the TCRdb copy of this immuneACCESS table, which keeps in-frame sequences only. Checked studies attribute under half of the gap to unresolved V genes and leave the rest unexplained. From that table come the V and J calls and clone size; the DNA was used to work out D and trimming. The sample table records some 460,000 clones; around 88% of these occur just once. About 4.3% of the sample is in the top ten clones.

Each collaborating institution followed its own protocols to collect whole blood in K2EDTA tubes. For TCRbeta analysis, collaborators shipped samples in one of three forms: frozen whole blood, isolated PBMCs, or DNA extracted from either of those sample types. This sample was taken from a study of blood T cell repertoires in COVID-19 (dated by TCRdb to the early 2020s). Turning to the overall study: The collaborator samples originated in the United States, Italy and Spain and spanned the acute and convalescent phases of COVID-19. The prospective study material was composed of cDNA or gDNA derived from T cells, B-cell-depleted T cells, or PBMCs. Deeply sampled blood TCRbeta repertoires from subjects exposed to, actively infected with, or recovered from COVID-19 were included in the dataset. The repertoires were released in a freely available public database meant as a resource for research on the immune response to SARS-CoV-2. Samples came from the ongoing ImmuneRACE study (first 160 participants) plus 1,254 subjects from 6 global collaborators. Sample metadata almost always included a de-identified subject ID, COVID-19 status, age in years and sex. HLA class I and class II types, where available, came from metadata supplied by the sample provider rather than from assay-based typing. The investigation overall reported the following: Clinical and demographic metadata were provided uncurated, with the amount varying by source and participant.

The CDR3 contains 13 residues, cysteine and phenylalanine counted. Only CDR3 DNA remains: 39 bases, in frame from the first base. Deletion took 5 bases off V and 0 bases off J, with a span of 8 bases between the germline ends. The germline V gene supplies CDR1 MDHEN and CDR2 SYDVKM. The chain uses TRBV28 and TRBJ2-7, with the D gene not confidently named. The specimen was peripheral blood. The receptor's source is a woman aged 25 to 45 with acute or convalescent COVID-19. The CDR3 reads CASSRLSSYEQYF. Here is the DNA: TGTGCCAGCAGTCGCCTAAGCTCCTACGAGCAGTACTTC.